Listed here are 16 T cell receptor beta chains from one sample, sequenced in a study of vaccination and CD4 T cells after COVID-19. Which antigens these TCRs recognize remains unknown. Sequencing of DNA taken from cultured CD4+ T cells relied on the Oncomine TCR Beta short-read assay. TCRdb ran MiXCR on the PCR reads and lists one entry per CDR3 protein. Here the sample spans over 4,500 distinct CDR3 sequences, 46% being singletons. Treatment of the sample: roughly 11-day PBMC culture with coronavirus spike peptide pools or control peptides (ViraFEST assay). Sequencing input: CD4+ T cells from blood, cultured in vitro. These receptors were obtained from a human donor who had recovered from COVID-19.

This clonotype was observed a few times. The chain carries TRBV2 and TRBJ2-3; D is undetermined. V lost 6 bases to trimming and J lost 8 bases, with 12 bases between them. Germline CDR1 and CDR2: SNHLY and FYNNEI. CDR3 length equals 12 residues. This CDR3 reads CASRGFGGTQYF. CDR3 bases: TGTGCCAGCAGGGGCTTCGGTGGTACGCAGTATTTT. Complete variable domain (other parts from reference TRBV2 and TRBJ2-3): EPEVTQTPSHQVTQMGQEVILRCVPISNHLYFYWYRQILGQKVEFLVSFYNNEISEKSEIFDDQFSVERPDGSNFTLKIRSTKLEDSAMYFCASRGFGGTQYFGPGTRLTVL.

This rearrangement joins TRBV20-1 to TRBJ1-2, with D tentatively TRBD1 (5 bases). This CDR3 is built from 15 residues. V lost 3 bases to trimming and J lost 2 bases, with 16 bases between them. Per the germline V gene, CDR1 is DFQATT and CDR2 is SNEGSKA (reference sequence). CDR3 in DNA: TGCAGTGCTAGCGGGTCAGGGCGGACAAACTATGGCTACACCTTC. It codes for CSASGSGRTNYGYTF.

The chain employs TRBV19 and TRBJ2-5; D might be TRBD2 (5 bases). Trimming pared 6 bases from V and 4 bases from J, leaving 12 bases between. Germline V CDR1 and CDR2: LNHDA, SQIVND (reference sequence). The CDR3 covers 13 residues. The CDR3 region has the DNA TGTGCCAGTAGCCGGGGTGGGAGAGAGACCCAGTACTTC. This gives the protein CASSRGGRETQYF.

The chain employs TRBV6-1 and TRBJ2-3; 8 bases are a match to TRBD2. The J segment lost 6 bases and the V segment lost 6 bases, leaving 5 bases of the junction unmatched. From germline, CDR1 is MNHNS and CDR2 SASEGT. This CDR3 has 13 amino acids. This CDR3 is CASRGLAGDTQYF. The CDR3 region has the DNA TGTGCCAGCAGAGGACTAGCTGGGGATACGCAGTATTTT.

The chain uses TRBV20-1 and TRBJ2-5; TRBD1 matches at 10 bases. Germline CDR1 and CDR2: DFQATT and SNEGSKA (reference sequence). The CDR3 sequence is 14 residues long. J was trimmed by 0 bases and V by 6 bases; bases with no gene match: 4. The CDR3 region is CSAGTGVYQETQYF. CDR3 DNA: TGCAGTGCCGGGACAGGGGTGTACCAAGAGACCCAGTACTTC.

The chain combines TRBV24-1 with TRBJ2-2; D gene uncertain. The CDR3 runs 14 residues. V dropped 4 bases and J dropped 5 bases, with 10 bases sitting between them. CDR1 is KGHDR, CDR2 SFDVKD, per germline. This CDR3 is CATSEVARTGELFF. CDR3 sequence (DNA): TGTGCCACCAGTGAGGTTGCCAGAACCGGGGAGCTGTTTTTT.

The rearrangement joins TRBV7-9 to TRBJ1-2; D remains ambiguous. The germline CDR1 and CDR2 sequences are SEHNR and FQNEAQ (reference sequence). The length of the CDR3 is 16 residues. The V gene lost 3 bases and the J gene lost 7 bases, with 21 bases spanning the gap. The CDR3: CASSLTALGNDGGYTF. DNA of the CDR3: TGTGCCAGCAGCTTGACCGCCTTGGGTAACGATGGTGGCTACACCTTC.

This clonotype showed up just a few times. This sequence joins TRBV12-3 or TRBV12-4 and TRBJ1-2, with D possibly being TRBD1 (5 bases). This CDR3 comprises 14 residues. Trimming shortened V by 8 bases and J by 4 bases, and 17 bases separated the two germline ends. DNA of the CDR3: TGTGCCAGCGGAAGGACGGGGGGATCCTATGGCTACACCTTC. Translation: CASGRTGGSYGYTF.

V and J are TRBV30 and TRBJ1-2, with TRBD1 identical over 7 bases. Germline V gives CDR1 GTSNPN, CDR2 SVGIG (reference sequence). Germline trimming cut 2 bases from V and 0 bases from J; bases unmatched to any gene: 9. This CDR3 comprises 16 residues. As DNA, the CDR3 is TGTGCCTGGAGTCCAACCACAGGGGCTACTAACTATGGCTACACCTTC. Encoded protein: CAWSPTTGATNYGYTF.

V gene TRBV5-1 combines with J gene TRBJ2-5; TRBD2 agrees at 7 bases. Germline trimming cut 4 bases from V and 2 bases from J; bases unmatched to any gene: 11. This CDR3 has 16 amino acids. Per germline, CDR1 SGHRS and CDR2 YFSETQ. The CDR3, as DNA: TGCGCCAGCAGCCCGGGAGGTTCCGGGGGACAAGAGACCCAGTACTTC. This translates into CASSPGGSGGQETQYF. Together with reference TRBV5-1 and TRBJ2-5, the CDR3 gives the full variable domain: KAGVTQTPRYLIKTRGQQVTLSCSPISGHRSVSWYQQTPGQGLQFLFEYFSETQRNKGNFPGRFSGRQFSNSRSEMNVSTLELGDSALYLCASSPGGSGGQETQYFGPGTRLLVL.

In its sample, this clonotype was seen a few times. CDR3 sequence: CASSYNRDGGDTDTQYF. The CDR3 bases are TGTGCCAGCAGTTATAACCGGGACGGGGGGGACACAGATACGCAGTATTTT. The chain is built from TRBV6-5 and TRBJ2-3; 8 bases are shared with TRBD2. Germline V gene lookup returns CDR1 MNHEY and CDR2 SVGAGI. V trimming: 3 bases; J trimming: 2 bases; junction bases outside the gene matches: 10. The CDR3 consists of 17 residues.

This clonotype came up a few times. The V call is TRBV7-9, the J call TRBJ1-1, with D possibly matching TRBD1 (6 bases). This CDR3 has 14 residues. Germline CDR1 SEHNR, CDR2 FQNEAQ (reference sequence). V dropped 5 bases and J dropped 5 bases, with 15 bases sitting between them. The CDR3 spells CASSAGDLGTEAFF. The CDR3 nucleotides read TGTGCCAGCAGCGCAGGGGACCTCGGAACTGAAGCTTTCTTT.

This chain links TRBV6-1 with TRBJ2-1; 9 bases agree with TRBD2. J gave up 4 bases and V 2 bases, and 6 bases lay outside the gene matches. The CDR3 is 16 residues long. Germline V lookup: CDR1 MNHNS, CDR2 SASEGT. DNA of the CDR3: TGTGCCAGCAGTGAATCGGCGGGGGGGCTATACAATGAGCAGTTCTTC. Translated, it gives CASSESAGGLYNEQFF.

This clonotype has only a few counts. The CDR3 region has the DNA TGTGCCAGCAGTGAATCGACGATGTCGCAGTATTTT. Its protein product is CASSESTMSQYF. This chain joins TRBV2 and TRBJ2-3, with D unclear. Trimming left V 2 bases short and J 10 bases short, with 10 bases between. Germline CDR1 is SNHLY and CDR2 is FYNNEI. CDR3 length: 12 amino acids.

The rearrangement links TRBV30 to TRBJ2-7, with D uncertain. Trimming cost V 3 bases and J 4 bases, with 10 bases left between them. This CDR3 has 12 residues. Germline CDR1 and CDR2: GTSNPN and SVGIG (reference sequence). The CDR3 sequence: CAWSAQPYEQYF. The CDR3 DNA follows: TGTGCCTGGAGCGCACAGCCATACGAGCAGTACTTC.

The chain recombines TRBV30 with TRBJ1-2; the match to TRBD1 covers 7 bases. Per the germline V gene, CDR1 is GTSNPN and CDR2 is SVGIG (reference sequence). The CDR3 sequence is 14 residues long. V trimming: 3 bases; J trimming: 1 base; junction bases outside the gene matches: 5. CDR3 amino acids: CAWRGDRGNYGYTF. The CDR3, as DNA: TGTGCCTGGAGGGGGGACAGAGGTAACTATGGCTACACCTTC.